Shown below are 20 T cell receptor beta chains from a single sample sequenced in a study of CD8 T cells in ankylosing spondylitis. Via MiXCR, TCRdb re-called the 5' RACE reads, giving one row per CDR3 protein. The table has under 450,000 distinct CDR3 sequences, 20% to 25% seen once. Material for sequencing was blood, either unsorted or a sorted T cell fraction (not recorded which). The receptor set was obtained from a male donor with ankylosing spondylitis or in good health (not recorded which).

The chain joins TRBV12-3 or TRBV12-4 to TRBJ2-5; 7 positions agree with TRBD1. J was trimmed by 4 bases and V by 0 bases; bases with no gene match: 5. The CDR3 has 15 residues. The CDR3 is CASSLARGPVETQYF. The CDR3 DNA is TGTGCCAGCAGTTTAGCTAGGGGGCCCGTAGAGACCCAGTACTTC.

This clonotype was found once. The chain employs TRBV15 and TRBJ2-1; 9 bases agree with TRBD2. The length of the CDR3 is 14 residues. Per germline, CDR1 LNHNV and CDR2 YYDKDF (reference sequence). The V segment lost 5 bases and the J segment 7 bases; nucleotides outside the gene matches: 6. CDR3 sequence reads: CATSGGLARNEQFF. CDR3 coding DNA: TGTGCCACCAGCGGGGGACTAGCTCGGAATGAGCAGTTCTTC.

This clonotype came up a few times. V gene TRBV29-1 combines with J gene TRBJ2-7; D remains unclear. Trimming cost V 5 bases and J 7 bases, with 9 bases left between them. This CDR3 comprises 10 residues. Germline lookup yields CDR1 SQVTM and CDR2 ANQGSEA. The CDR3, as DNA: TGCAGCGTTCTTGACGGGGAGCAGTACTTC. Encoded protein: CSVLDGEQYF.

This clonotype was counted a few times. The V gene is TRBV29-1, the J gene TRBJ2-1, with 9 nucleotides matching TRBD2. CDR1 and CDR2 (germline): SQVTM, ANQGSEA. The CDR3 covers 17 residues. Trimming removed 0 bases from V and 8 bases from J; junction bases left unmatched: 14. CDR3 nucleotide sequence: TGCAGCGTTGAAGAACCGAGGTGGCGGGGGGGCTTGGATGAGCAGTTCTTC. Its protein product is CSVEEPRWRGGLDEQFF.

The chain combines TRBV28 with TRBJ2-2; D may be TRBD2 (5 bases). V was trimmed by 1 base and J by 6 bases, leaving 9 bases between them. The CDR3 extends over 14 amino acids. Germline V gene data show CDR1 as MDHEN and CDR2 as SYDVKM. The CDR3 region is CASSLSGSPGELFF. The CDR3 coding sequence is TGTGCCAGCAGTTTATCGGGGTCTCCCGGGGAGCTGTTTTTT.

This clonotype occurred a few times. V usage is TRBV20-1 and J usage is TRBJ2-1; D may correspond to TRBD1 or TRBD2 (5 bases each). Trimming shortened V by 2 bases and J by 2 bases, and 13 bases separated the two germline ends. Germline CDR1 DFQATT, CDR2 SNEGSKA (reference sequence). This CDR3 spans 15 amino acids. The CDR3 is CSARMGTPTYNEQFF. CDR3 DNA sequence: TGCAGTGCTAGAATGGGGACGCCAACCTACAATGAGCAGTTCTTC.

Only a few counts were recorded for this clonotype. The chain employs TRBV5-6 and TRBJ2-1; TRBD2 matches at 9 bases. Germline lookup yields CDR1 SGHDT and CDR2 YYEEEE. Trimming took 3 bases from V and 7 from J; bases not matched to a gene: 5. The CDR3 is 14 residues long. The CDR3 sequence: CASSWGGGANEQFF. The CDR3 DNA reads as TGTGCCAGCAGCTGGGGCGGGGGGGCGAATGAGCAGTTCTTC.

This clonotype was picked up a small number of times. J is TRBJ1-2 and V is TRBV20-1; 7 nucleotides match TRBD1. The CDR3 loop spans 14 amino acids. Unmatched junction bases numbered 4, after V lost 3 bases and J lost 0 bases. Germline lookup yields CDR1 DFQATT and CDR2 SNEGSKA (reference sequence). In nucleotides, the CDR3 is TGCAGTGCTAGCAACAGGGGAACTAACTATGGCTACACCTTC. Residues: CSASNRGTNYGYTF.

This clonotype was counted a few times. The chain recombines TRBV29-1 with TRBJ2-3, with a weak D call TRBD2 (6 bases). V was clipped by 6 bases and J by 13 bases, with 17 bases between them. The CDR3 totals 11 residues. CDR1 is SQVTM and CDR2 is ANQGSEA in the germline V gene. The DNA of the CDR3 is TGCAGCGTGGACCGGGACTGGTATAAGTATTTT. Translation gives CSVDRDWYKYF.

V usage is TRBV7-9 and J usage is TRBJ2-7, with 9 positions matching TRBD1. CDR1 is SEHNR, CDR2 FQNEAQ, per germline (reference sequence). The CDR3 sequence is 17 residues long. With V trimmed by 6 bases and J by 6 bases, 18 bases remained unmatched. The CDR3: CASSSKPTGTGWPEQYF. The CDR3 bases are TGTGCCAGCAGTTCGAAACCAACCGGGACAGGGTGGCCCGAGCAGTACTTC.

The chain joins TRBV20-1 to TRBJ2-1, with a tentative D call TRBD2 (5 bases). CDR1 and CDR2 (germline): DFQATT, SNEGSKA (reference sequence). CDR3 length: 12 amino acids. Trimming stripped 0 bases from V and 9 bases from J, with 9 bases between. The CDR3 DNA reads as TGCAGTGCTAGAGAGGCTAGCCCTGAGCAGTTCTTC. Amino acids: CSAREASPEQFF.

This clonotype was detected only a few times. The chain uses TRBV28 and TRBJ2-7; D is perhaps TRBD2 (5 bases). Germline lookup yields CDR1 MDHEN and CDR2 SYDVKM. This CDR3 is built from 15 residues. V was shortened by 2 bases and J by 3 bases, with 14 bases between the two germline ends. CDR3 sequence (DNA): TGTGCCAGCAGTTTAATTGGCGGTGGGAGCTACGAGCAGTACTTC. Translation gives CASSLIGGGSYEQYF.

This clonotype was seen a handful of times. The chain has TRBV5-8 and TRBJ2-3, with 9 bases aligning to TRBD2. J gave up 5 bases and V 2 bases, and 12 bases lay outside the gene matches. This CDR3 contains 17 residues. Germline V CDR1 and CDR2: SGHTS, YDEGEE. CDR3 loop: CASSLPLGLAIRDTQYF. The CDR3 DNA follows: TGTGCCAGCAGCTTACCATTGGGACTAGCAATCCGAGATACGCAGTATTTT. The full variable domain, rest sourced from reference TRBV5-8 and TRBJ2-3, is EAGVTQSPTHLIKTRGQQATLRCSPISGHTSVYWYQQALGLGLQFLLWYDEGEERNRGNFPPRFSGRQFPNYSSELNVNALELEDSALYLCASSLPLGLAIRDTQYFGPGTRLTVL.

This clonotype appeared a few times. The chain recombines TRBV7-2 with TRBJ2-3, with a weak D call TRBD2 (6 bases). Trimming pared 5 bases from V and 2 bases from J, leaving 14 bases between. CDR1 is SGHTA, CDR2 FQGNSA, per germline. The CDR3 runs 15 residues. The CDR3 coding sequence is TGTGCCAGCAGCCTCGGGACTGGACTCACAGATACGCAGTATTTT. Translated, it gives CASSLGTGLTDTQYF.

This clonotype was observed a few times. J is TRBJ2-1 and V is TRBV27, with TRBD1 matching 8 bases. Germline lookup yields CDR1 MNHEY and CDR2 SMNVEV (reference sequence). The CDR3 loop spans 17 amino acids. The V and J ends lost 2 bases and 2 bases, in that order; junction bases with no gene match: 8. This chain's CDR3 is CASSLREGTGPYNEQFF. The CDR3 nucleotides are TGTGCCAGCAGTTTACGCGAGGGGACAGGTCCCTACAATGAGCAGTTCTTC.

The rearrangement links TRBV20-1 to TRBJ2-7, with D perhaps assigned TRBD1 or TRBD2 (5 bases each). Trimming cost V 6 bases and J 6 bases, with 18 bases left between them. This CDR3 is built from 13 residues. The V gene's germline CDR1 is DFQATT and CDR2 SNEGSKA (reference sequence). CDR3 in DNA: TGCAGTGCCCCCGGGACGAGGTTGGGCGAGCAGTACTTC. Amino acid sequence: CSAPGTRLGEQYF.

The chain joins TRBV6-1 to TRBJ2-7; D may be TRBD2 (6 bases). The CDR3 is made up of 14 amino acids. From germline, CDR1 is MNHNS and CDR2 SASEGT. V lost 6 bases and J lost 4, with 16 bases in between. This chain's CDR3 is CASSDTGLTYEQYF. In DNA form, the CDR3 reads TGTGCCAGCAGCGATACGGGACTTACTTACGAGCAGTACTTC.

This chain joins TRBV7-9 and TRBJ2-2, with 7 bases lining up with TRBD1. Looked up from germline, CDR1 is SEHNR and CDR2 is FQNEAQ (reference sequence). Trimming cost V 5 bases and J 1 base; bases outside gene matches: 4. The CDR3 runs to 15 residues. Here the CDR3 DNA reads TGTGCCAGCAGCGTCCGGGACAGGAACACCGGGGAGCTGTTTTTT. Residues: CASSVRDRNTGELFF.

The CDR3 sequence is CASSIQGSPYEQYF. CDR3 DNA: TGCGCCAGCAGTATCCAGGGGAGCCCCTACGAGCAGTACTTC. The V and J genes are TRBV10-1 and TRBJ2-7, with TRBD1 as a possible D gene (6 bases). V lost 5 bases, J lost 2 bases, and 13 bases lay in between. The CDR3 runs 14 residues. Germline-derived CDR1 and CDR2 are WNHNN and SYGVQD (reference sequence).

This clonotype was seen a handful of times. J is TRBJ2-7 and V is TRBV9, with TRBD1 matching over 9 bases. Looked up from germline, CDR1 is SGDLS and CDR2 is YYNGEE. The V segment lost 5 bases and the J segment 5 bases; nucleotides outside the gene matches: 8. This CDR3 spans 14 amino acids. The DNA for the CDR3 is TGTGCCAGCAGTCCTACAGGGGGCTTAGACGAGCAGTACTTC. The encoded protein is CASSPTGGLDEQYF. The complete variable domain, with remaining parts taken from reference TRBV9 and TRBJ2-7, reads DSGVTQTPKHLITATGQRVTLRCSPRSGDLSVYWYQQSLDQGLQFLIQYYNGEERAKGNILERFSAQQFPDLHSELNLSSLELGDSALYFCASSPTGGLDEQYFGPGTRLTVT.